These 15 T cell receptor beta chains were all obtained from the same sample, sequenced in a study of blood T cells in healthy people across ages. Primers used in a second PCR of about 6 to 12 cycles were a sample-barcoded 5' primer and a J-beta primer mix. Each CDR3 protein is one row after TCRdb ran MiXCR on the 5' RACE reads. The data contain approximately 800,000 distinct CDR3 sequences, around half of them seen just once; the ten biggest clones take up about 38%. Sequencing was carried out using blood. These receptors came from a man at least 80 years old in good health.

This clonotype was seen more than once but under ten times. The rearrangement links TRBV7-2 to TRBJ2-7, with D possibly matching TRBD2 (5 bases). The CDR3 loop spans 12 amino acids. With 9 bases removed from V and 2 bases from J, the gap between germline ends came to 11 bases. Germline assignment: CDR1 SGHTA and CDR2 FQGNSA. CDR3 sequence reads: CASGGSTYEQYF. In nucleotides, the CDR3 is TGTGCCAGTGGAGGATCGACCTACGAGCAGTACTTC.

The chain combines TRBV2 with TRBJ2-1; 9 bases agree with TRBD1. V lost 8 bases to trimming and J lost 5 bases; unmatched junction nucleotides: 4. Looked up from germline, CDR1 is SNHLY and CDR2 is FYNNEI. This CDR3 spans 13 amino acids. CDR3 loop: CASGGTGNNEQFF. In DNA, the CDR3 is TGTGCCAGCGGGGGGACAGGGAACAATGAGCAGTTCTTC.

V usage is TRBV5-1 and J usage is TRBJ2-5; tentatively, D is TRBD2 (6 bases). Germline CDR1 SGHRS, CDR2 YFSETQ. The CDR3 is 15 amino acids. Trimming took off 4 bases at V and 11 bases at J, with 24 bases between the two ends. CDR3 DNA sequence: TGCGCCAGCAGCGAAGGGGACTCGGGCTACAATGTGCAGTACTTC. It encodes CASSEGDSGYNVQYF.

On this clonotype itself: A much larger clonotype is one base distant, so this may be a read error. V usage is TRBV6-2 or TRBV6-3 and J usage is TRBJ2-7; maybe TRBD1 (6 bases). Between the trimmed V and J ends, which lost 6 bases and 12 bases, there was a span of 24 bases. Germline CDR1 is MNHEY and CDR2 is SVGEGT. This CDR3 spans 14 amino acids. The CDR3 reads CASRDLQGVETRYF. The CDR3 nucleotides read TGTGCCAGCAGGGATTTACAGGGAGTCGAGACCCGGTACTTC.

CDR3 in amino acids: CSASSGSAYNEQYF. The DNA of the CDR3 is TGCAGTGCTAGTAGCGGGAGTGCCTACAATGAGCAGTACTTC. This rearrangement joins TRBV20-1 to TRBJ2-1; 9 bases match TRBD2. The DNA end is a closer match to TRBJ2-7, so the J assignment may be wrong. The CDR3 covers 14 residues. CDR1 and CDR2 from the germline V gene are DFQATT and SNEGSKA (reference sequence).

The rearrangement uses TRBV20-1 and TRBJ2-1; D remains ambiguous. Trimming took off 0 bases at V and 2 bases at J, with 11 bases between the two ends. CDR1 is DFQATT, CDR2 SNEGSKA, per germline (reference sequence). The CDR3 contains 15 residues. The CDR3 loop reads CSARDRATTYNEQFF. For the CDR3, the DNA is TGCAGTGCTAGAGATAGGGCAACTACCTACAATGAGCAGTTCTTC.

This chain links TRBV20-1 with TRBJ2-3; weak D call: TRBD2 (5 bases). There are 12 residues in the CDR3. V was cut by 6 bases and J by 14 bases, with 21 bases left in between. Germline assignment: CDR1 DFQATT and CDR2 SNEGSKA (reference sequence). CDR3 residues: CSALVPAGYAYF. CDR3 in DNA: TGCAGTGCCCTCGTCCCCGCGGGTTACGCGTATTTT.

The chain combines TRBV3-1 with TRBJ2-1, with 9 bases aligning to TRBD1. Per germline, CDR1 LGHDT and CDR2 YNNKEL (reference sequence). V trimming: 1 base; J trimming: 0 bases; junction bases outside the gene matches: 13. The CDR3 runs 20 residues. Written as DNA, the CDR3 is TGTGCCAGCAGCCAAGGCGGACAGGGGATATTACCGAGCTCCTACAATGAGCAGTTCTTC. Residues: CASSQGGQGILPSSYNEQFF.

The chain uses TRBV7-9 and TRBJ2-4, with D uncertain. TRBJ2-7 matches the DNA end more closely, so the J call is doubtful. The V gene's germline CDR1 is SEHNR and CDR2 FQNEAQ (reference sequence). CDR3 length: 18 amino acids. The CDR3 sequence is CASSALSGVLETYYEQYF. Written as DNA, the CDR3 is TGTGCCAGCAGCGCCCTTAGTGGGGTTCTAGAGACCTACTACGAGCAGTACTTC.

The V call is TRBV5-5, the J call TRBJ2-1, with TRBD1 matching 9 bases. Per germline, CDR1 SGHKS and CDR2 YYEKEE (reference sequence). With 0 bases clipped from V and 6 bases from J, the junction kept 4 bases outside the gene matches. The CDR3 is made up of 15 amino acids. CDR3: CASSLAADRGNEQFF. DNA of the CDR3: TGTGCCAGCAGCTTGGCGGCGGACAGGGGCAATGAGCAGTTCTTC.

The V gene is TRBV6-1, the J gene TRBJ2-2; 10 bases are a match to TRBD2. V shed 6 bases, J shed 2 bases, and the junction held 9 bases outside the gene matches. CDR1 and CDR2 from the germline V gene are MNHNS and SASEGT. There are 17 residues in the CDR3. The CDR3 protein is CASRWGLLAGNTGELFF. CDR3 nucleotide sequence: TGTGCCAGCAGATGGGGACTACTAGCGGGAAACACCGGGGAGCTGTTTTTT.

This clonotype was observed a handful of times. J is TRBJ2-5 and V is TRBV2; TRBD2 matches at 12 bases. Germline V gene data show CDR1 as SNHLY and CDR2 as FYNNEI. With 7 bases clipped from V and 6 bases from J, the junction kept 6 bases outside the gene matches. The CDR3 totals 14 residues. For the CDR3, the DNA is TGTGCCAGCACTAGCGGGAGGGCCGGGAAGACCCAGTACTTC. It specifies CASTSGRAGKTQYF.

This clonotype was picked up a small number of times. This rearrangement joins TRBV15 to TRBJ2-1; D not certain. The CDR3 loop spans 13 amino acids. Trimming removed 4 bases at V and 7 bases at J, with 11 bases between. The germline gives CDR1 LNHNV, CDR2 YYDKDF (reference sequence). The CDR3 nucleotides are TGTGCCACCAGCACCCATTTTTTTAATGAGCAGTTCTTC. Amino acid sequence: CATSTHFFNEQFF.

The CDR3 bases are TGTGCCAGCAGCCGCCAACCCCAAGTCGCAGGGGTTGCTTTCTTT. It is translated as CASSRQPQVAGVAFF. The chain carries TRBV28 and TRBJ1-1; a possible D gene is TRBD1 (6 bases). This CDR3 has 15 residues. The germline V and J ends were trimmed by 6 bases and 11 bases, with 25 bases remaining between them. CDR1 is MDHEN and CDR2 is SYDVKM in the germline V gene. The full variable domain, its missing parts supplied by reference TRBV28 and TRBJ1-1, is DVKVTQSSRYLVKRTGEKVFLECVQDMDHENMFWYRQDPGLGLRLIYFSYDVKMKEKGDIPEGYSVSREKKERFSLILESASTNQTSMYLCASSRQPQVAGVAFFGQGTRLTVV.

V gene TRBV9 combines with J gene TRBJ2-1; 12 bases fit TRBD2. The CDR3 runs 17 residues. The V gene end was trimmed by 0 bases and the J gene end by 5 bases; junction bases not matched to a gene: 6. Germline V lookup: CDR1 SGDLS, CDR2 YYNGEE. This chain's CDR3 is CASSVGWTSGDHNEQFF. The DNA for the CDR3 is TGTGCCAGCAGCGTAGGATGGACTAGCGGGGACCACAATGAGCAGTTCTTC. Using reference TRBV9 and TRBJ2-1 for the parts outside the CDR3, the full variable domain is DSGVTQTPKHLITATGQRVTLRCSPRSGDLSVYWYQQSLDQGLQFLIQYYNGEERAKGNILERFSAQQFPDLHSELNLSSLELGDSALYFCASSVGWTSGDHNEQFFGPGTRLTVL.